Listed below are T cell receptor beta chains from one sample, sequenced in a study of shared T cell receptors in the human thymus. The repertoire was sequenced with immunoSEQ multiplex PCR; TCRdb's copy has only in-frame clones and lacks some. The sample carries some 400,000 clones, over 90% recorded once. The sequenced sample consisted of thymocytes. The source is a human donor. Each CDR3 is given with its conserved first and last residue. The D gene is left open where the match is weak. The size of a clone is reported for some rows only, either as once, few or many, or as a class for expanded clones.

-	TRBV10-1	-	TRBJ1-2	TGCGCCAGCAGTGAGTCGAAGCAGAGGGCTAACTATGGCTACACCTTC	CASSESKQRANYGYTF
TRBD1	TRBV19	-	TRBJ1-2	TGTGCCAGTAGTAACCGGGACAGGGCCTTTTGGAATGGCTACACCTTC	CASSNRDRAFWNGYTF
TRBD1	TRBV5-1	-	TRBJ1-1	TGCGCCAGCAGCTCTGCAGGGGGAGAGGACACTGAAGCTTTCTTT	CASSSAGGEDTEAFF
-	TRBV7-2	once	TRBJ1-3	TGTGCCAGCACCCCAGCTAGGGACCTCGGAAACACCATATATTTT	CASTPARDLGNTIYF
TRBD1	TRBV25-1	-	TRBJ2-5	TGTGCCAGCAGTGGGGGACAGGCTAAACAAGAGACCCAGTACTTC	CASSGGQAKQETQYF
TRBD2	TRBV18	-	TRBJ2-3	TGTGCCAGCTCAACTCTGGGGGGGAGCACAGATACGCAGTATTTT	CASSTLGGSTDTQYF
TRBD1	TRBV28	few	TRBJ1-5	TGTGCCAGCAGTTTCCTACAGGGGGCGGGTCAGCCCCAGCATTTT	CASSFLQGAGQPQHF
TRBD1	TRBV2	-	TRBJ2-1	TGTGCCAGCAGTATTGGACAGGGGGCAGATGAGCAGTTCTTC	CASSIGQGADEQFF
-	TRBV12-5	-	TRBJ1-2	TGTGCTAGTGGTTTGGACAATGTGGGCGGCGGCTACACCTTC	CASGLDNVGGGYTF
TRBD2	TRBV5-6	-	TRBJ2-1	TGTGCCAGCAGTGACAAGGGACTAGCGGATTACAATGAGCAGTTCTTC	CASSDKGLADYNEQFF
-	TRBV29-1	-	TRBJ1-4	TGCAGCGTTGGGGACGGGGTTGCAACTAATGAAAAACTGTTTTTT	CSVGDGVATNEKLFF
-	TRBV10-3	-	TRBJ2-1	TGTGCCATCAGTGAGTCTCCCCTTTCCGGCCCTCAGGGTAGCTCCTACAATGAGCAGTTCTTC	CAISESPLSGPQGSSYNEQFF
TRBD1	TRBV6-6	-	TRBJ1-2	TGTGCCAGCAGTTACGGTGGACAGGGGGCCCTATACACCTTC	CASSYGGQGALYTF
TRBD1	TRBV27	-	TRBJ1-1	TGTGCCAGCAGTACACAGCCGGGACAGGGGGACTCGGTGTCTGAAGCTTTCTTT	CASSTQPGQGDSVSEAFF
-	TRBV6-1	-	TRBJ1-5	TGTGCCAGCAGATCAGACAGGAATCAGCCCCAGCATTTT	CASRSDRNQPQHF
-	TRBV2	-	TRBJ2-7	TGTGCCAGCGGGGACATCGGGTACGAGCAGTACTTC	CASGDIGYEQYF
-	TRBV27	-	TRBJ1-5	TGTGCCAGCAGTTTTGGGGGTGGGGGCCAGCCCCAGCATTTT	CASSFGGGGQPQHF
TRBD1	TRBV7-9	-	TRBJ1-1	TGTGCCAGCAGCTCGCCGTACCGGGACAGAGGGGCGGACACTGAAGCTTTCTTT	CASSSPYRDRGADTEAFF
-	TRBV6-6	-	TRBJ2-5	TGTGCCAGCACCCCCCGGAGGGGGGTTGAGACCCAGTACTTC	CASTPRRGVETQYF
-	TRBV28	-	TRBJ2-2	TGTGCCAGCAGTGTAACGGGGGACGGGGAGCTGTTTTTT	CASSVTGDGELFF
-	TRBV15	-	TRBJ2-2	TGTGCCACCAGCAGACCCGCTGCCAGGGAGAGGGACACCGGGGAGCTGTTTTTT	CATSRPAARERDTGELFF
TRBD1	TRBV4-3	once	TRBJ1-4	TGCGCCAGCAGCCAAAGCAAGGGGGCGGGTGAAAAACTGTTTTTT	CASSQSKGAGEKLFF
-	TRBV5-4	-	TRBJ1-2	TGTGCCAGCAGCCGCTCAGGGGCCGGAGGCTACACCTTC	CASSRSGAGGYTF
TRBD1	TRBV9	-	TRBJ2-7	TGTGCCAGCAGCGCCGGGGACAGGGGTGGGGAGCAGTACTTC	CASSAGDRGGEQYF
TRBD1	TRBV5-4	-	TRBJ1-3	TGTGCCAGCACGGGAGGGGGCTCGGGAAACACCATATATTTT	CASTGGGSGNTIYF
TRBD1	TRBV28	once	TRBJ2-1	TGTGCCAGCAGTTTCGATAAACCCCTGGGGACAGGGTACAATGAGCAGTTCTTC	CASSFDKPLGTGYNEQFF
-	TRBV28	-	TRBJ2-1	TGTGCCAGCAGTTTCAGACACTACAATGAGCAGTTCTTC	CASSFRHYNEQFF
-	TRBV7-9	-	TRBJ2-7	TGTGCCAGCACCGTTTCCAAGGGGGAGGTGATCGACGAGCAGTACTTC	CASTVSKGEVIDEQYF
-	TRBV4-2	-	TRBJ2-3	TGTGCCAGCAGCCAAGACCTTACGGGATTCGGAAAAGATACGCAGTATTTT	CASSQDLTGFGKDTQYF
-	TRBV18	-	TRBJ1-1	TGTGCCAGCTCACCTAAGACGGGTCCGGTCGGATACACTGAAGCTTTCTTT	CASSPKTGPVGYTEAFF
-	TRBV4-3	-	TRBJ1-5	TGCGCCAGCAGCCAAGAGAGGAGGGATGAGAGGGAAAGCAATCAGCCCCAGCATTTT	CASSQERRDERESNQPQHF
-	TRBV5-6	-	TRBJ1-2	TGTGCCAGCAGCTGGAATTTGGGACCCTATGGCTACACCTTC	CASSWNLGPYGYTF
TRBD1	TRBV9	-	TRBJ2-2	TGTGCCAGCAGCGTAGAGGGGACAGGGTGCGGGGAGCTGTTTTTT	CASSVEGTGCGELFF
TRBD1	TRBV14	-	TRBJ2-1	TGTGCCAGCAGCGCCCGACAGGGGGCAGTTGAGCAGTTCTTC	CASSARQGAVEQFF
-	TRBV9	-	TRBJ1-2	TGTGCCAGCAGCGTAGGCAGGTCCTATGGCTACACCTTC	CASSVGRSYGYTF
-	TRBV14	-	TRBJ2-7	TGTGCCAGCAGCCAAGGCCACAGGCGGTACGAGCAGTACTTC	CASSQGHRRYEQYF
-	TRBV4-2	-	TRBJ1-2	TGTGCCAGCAGCCAAGATCGGAGGGAAACGACCCTATATGGCTACACCTTC	CASSQDRRETTLYGYTF
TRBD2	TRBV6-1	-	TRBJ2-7	TGTGCCAGCACCAGACTAGCGGGACCAACCTACGAGCAGTACTTC	CASTRLAGPTYEQYF
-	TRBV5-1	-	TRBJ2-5	TGCGCCAGCAGCTTGGGCTACCAAGGGGACCAAGAGACCCAGTACTTC	CASSLGYQGDQETQYF
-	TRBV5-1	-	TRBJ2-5	TGCGCCAGCAGCTTGGCCTGGAGGGAGAAGGAGACCCAGTACTTC	CASSLAWREKETQYF
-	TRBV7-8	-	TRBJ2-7	TGTGCCAGCAGCTTAGACCCTTCTGGCGAGCAGTACTTC	CASSLDPSGEQYF
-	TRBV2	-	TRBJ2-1	TGTGCCAGCACTGAAGCGGGTGCCCCCGGTGAGCAGTTCTTC	CASTEAGAPGEQFF
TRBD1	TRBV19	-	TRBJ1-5	TGTGCCAGTAGTATAGGGGACAGGGGGCCTCAGCCCCAGCATTTT	CASSIGDRGPQPQHF
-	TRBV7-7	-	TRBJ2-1	TGTGCTAGCAGCTTACTACTAGCTCACGATGAGCAGTTCTTC	CASSLLLAHDEQFF
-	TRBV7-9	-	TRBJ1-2	TGTGCCAGCCCCCATCCGGGAGGACTATTACACATCTACACCTTC	CASPHPGGLLHIYTF